These T cell receptor beta chains were read from a single sample in a study of blood T cell repertoires in COVID-19. This table comes from immunoSEQ multiplex PCR, and its TCRdb copy is limited to in-frame clones, with some not included. The sample lists about half a million clones; approximately 83% were seen once. Sequencing was done on a sample of peripheral blood. These receptors were collected from a human donor in a cohort sampled during active COVID-19. Each CDR3 is given with its conserved first and last residue.

v_gene: TRBV12-3/TRBV12-4; j_gene: TRBJ2-3; CDR3aa: CASSFWGADTQYF
v_gene: TRBV27; j_gene: TRBJ2-1; CDR3aa: CASSPIPTSGVYNEQFF
v_gene: TRBV18; j_gene: TRBJ1-1; CDR3aa: CASSPSFAGNTEAFF
v_gene: TRBV3-1/TRBV3-2; j_gene: TRBJ1-1; CDR3aa: CASSPTMGRNTEAFF
v_gene: TRBV29-1; j_gene: TRBJ1-5; CDR3aa: CSVEDKGQKNYQPQHF
v_gene: TRBV10-3; j_gene: TRBJ1-2; CDR3aa: CAISVSTGDGYTF
v_gene: TRBV7-9; j_gene: TRBJ1-2; CDR3aa: CASSLEDRSNYGYTF
v_gene: TRBV2; j_gene: TRBJ1-2; CDR3aa: CASRGRSTPGYTF
v_gene: TRBV5-1; j_gene: TRBJ1-4; CDR3aa: CASSLGTGPNEKLFF
v_gene: TRBV28; j_gene: TRBJ1-5; CDR3aa: CASSQYNWTGRQPQHF
v_gene: TRBV4-3; j_gene: TRBJ1-1; CDR3aa: CASSQDGGDTEAFF
v_gene: TRBV30; j_gene: TRBJ1-2; CDR3aa: CAGISTVYYGYTF
v_gene: TRBV7-2; j_gene: TRBJ1-2; CDR3aa: CASSLASGYTF
v_gene: TRBV28; j_gene: TRBJ2-7; CDR3aa: CASRKGGSYEQYF
v_gene: TRBV3-1/TRBV3-2; j_gene: TRBJ1-4; CDR3aa: CASSQGSGGAGEKLFF
v_gene: TRBV7-2; j_gene: TRBJ1-2; CDR3aa: CASSPRGESDGYTF
v_gene: TRBV10-3; j_gene: TRBJ1-2; CDR3aa: CAMTGGNGYTF
v_gene: TRBV11-3; j_gene: TRBJ2-1; CDR3aa: CASSLTPAYNEQFF
v_gene: TRBV5-6; j_gene: TRBJ1-6; CDR3aa: CASSLRGSGSPLHF
v_gene: TRBV15; j_gene: TRBJ2-1; CDR3aa: CATSRDRRLAGGYNEQFF
v_gene: TRBV6-2/TRBV6-3; j_gene: TRBJ1-5; CDR3aa: CASSSVANQPQHF
v_gene: TRBV4-1; j_gene: TRBJ2-5; CDR3aa: CASSQELRGAGAVETQYF
v_gene: TRBV11-1; j_gene: TRBJ2-4; CDR3aa: CASSLEAAGSNIQYF
v_gene: TRBV5-1; j_gene: TRBJ2-7; CDR3aa: CASGRLAPPVHEQYF
v_gene: TRBV19; j_gene: TRBJ1-1; CDR3aa: CASSISGHDRRAFF
v_gene: TRBV3-1/TRBV3-2; j_gene: TRBJ1-1; CDR3aa: CASSRGGVYTEAFF
v_gene: TRBV9; j_gene: TRBJ2-1; CDR3aa: CASGALATLDEQFF
v_gene: TRBV19; j_gene: TRBJ2-2; CDR3aa: CASRKSGRGTGELFF
v_gene: TRBV7-9; j_gene: TRBJ2-7; CDR3aa: CASSPGQGTRAEQYF
v_gene: TRBV27; j_gene: TRBJ2-7; CDR3aa: CASSDPRSAGLYYEQYF